A selection of T cell receptor beta chains follows, all from one sample in a study of cytomegalovirus exposure and HLA in healthy donors. Profiled with immunoSEQ multiplex PCR; TCRdb holds only in-frame clones, not every one. The repertoire has 110,000 or so clones, about nine tenths of them found once; the top ten carry about 1.8%. Sequencing input: PBMCs. These receptors were obtained from a man aged 18 to 30 in good health and CMV-seronegative. Each CDR3 is given with its conserved first and last residue. The D gene is left open where the match is weak. Size tells how often a clone was seen (once, few, many) or the class of an expanded clone, and some rows leave it out.

V,D,size,J,CDR3,DNA
TRBV5-5,.,.,TRBJ2-3,CASSHTDTQYF,TGTGCCAGCAGCCACACAGATACGCAGTATTTT
TRBV18,.,.,TRBJ1-4,CASSLAGNNEKLFF,TGTGCCAGCTCCCTGGCAGGGAATAATGAAAAACTGTTTTTT
TRBV27,TRBD2,.,TRBJ2-7,CASRSRILAGKYEQYF,TGTGCCAGCAGAAGCCGGATCCTAGCGGGGAAATACGAGCAGTACTTC
TRBV5-1,TRBD1,.,TRBJ1-4,CASSSRTGGATNEKLFF,TGCGCCAGCAGCTCGAGGACAGGAGGAGCAACTAATGAAAAACTGTTTTTT
TRBV9,.,.,TRBJ1-2,CASSVSDRSKNGYTF,TGTGCCAGCAGCGTCTCCGACAGGTCCAAGAATGGCTACACCTTC
TRBV6-1,.,.,TRBJ1-1,CASSETQGSNTEAFF,TGTGCCAGCAGTGAAACACAGGGATCGAACACTGAAGCTTTCTTT
TRBV6-6,.,.,TRBJ1-5,CASSYSAGYSNQPQHF,TGTGCCAGCAGTTACTCGGCAGGTTATAGCAATCAGCCCCAGCATTTT
TRBV9,TRBD1,.,TRBJ2-1,CASSARGRINEQFF,TGTGCCAGCAGCGCCAGGGGGCGCATCAATGAGCAGTTCTTC
TRBV5-8,TRBD1,.,TRBJ2-7,CASSIEQGTYEQYF,TGTGCCAGCAGTATTGAACAGGGGACGTACGAGCAGTACTTC
TRBV28,.,.,TRBJ1-1,CASSTSTGGTFF,TGTGCCAGCAGTACTTCCACGGGGGGAACTTTCTTT
TRBV10-3,.,.,TRBJ2-5,CATRQDFGETQYF,TGTGCCACGAGACAGGACTTTGGTGAGACCCAGTACTTC
TRBV18,.,few,TRBJ2-7,CASSPLYSLYEQYF,TGTGCCAGCTCACCACTTTACAGCCTCTACGAGCAGTACTTC
TRBV28,.,.,TRBJ2-7,CASRRSGSSYEQYF,TGTGCCAGCAGGCGGTCTGGGTCTTCCTACGAGCAGTACTTC
TRBV27,.,.,TRBJ1-1,CASSLGGAGTEAFF,TGTGCCAGCAGTTTAGGGGGGGCAGGGACTGAAGCTTTCTTT
TRBV25-1,.,.,TRBJ2-7,CASSEDRQGYYEQYF,TGTGCCAGCAGTGAAGATCGCCAGGGTTATTACGAGCAGTACTTC